The present TCR beta chain was sequenced within a study of T cell changes during pregnancy in multiple sclerosis. Assay: immunoSEQ multiplex PCR; the TCRdb copy retains only in-frame clones and omits some. The sample lists tens of thousands of clones, roughly 91% seen once, with roughly 1.4% in the top ten. The J segment lost 3 bases and the V segment lost 4 bases, leaving 7 bases of the junction unmatched. This CDR3 is built from 14 residues. Germline V lookup: CDR1 SQVTM, CDR2 ANQGSEA. The starting material was peripheral blood, obtained in the third trimester of pregnancy. The receptor was derived from a female donor with multiple sclerosis, enrolled in a pregnancy study. The rearrangement links TRBV29-1 to TRBJ1-1; TRBD1 agrees at 8 bases. The CDR3 loop is CSVGQGFLYTEAFF. The CDR3 coding sequence is TGCAGCGTTGGACAGGGGTTTTTGTACACTGAAGCTTTCTTT.